The 25 T cell receptor beta chains in this list originate from one sample, sequenced in a study of cytomegalovirus exposure and HLA in healthy donors. Profiled with immunoSEQ multiplex PCR; TCRdb holds only in-frame clones, not every one. The table shows hundreds of thousands of clones, with roughly 84% occurring only once. The sequenced sample was PBMCs. These receptors came from a man between 18 and 35 years old in good health and CMV-seropositive.

This chain connects TRBV5-4 to TRBJ2-1; 8 positions match TRBD1. Trimming took 4 bases from V and 6 from J; bases not matched to a gene: 9. The CDR3 length is 15 residues. Germline loops: CDR1 SGHNT, CDR2 YYREEE (reference sequence). Here the CDR3 DNA reads TGTGCCAGCAGCCACGCGGTCAGGGGGCTCAATGAGCAGTTCTTC. This encodes CASSHAVRGLNEQFF.

This clone was observed a few times. This chain joins TRBV14 and TRBJ1-2; TRBD1 matches at 9 bases. This CDR3 region has 15 residues. Germline CDR1 reads SGHDN; CDR2 reads FVKESK. Trimming cost V 1 base and J 7 bases; bases outside gene matches: 7. In DNA, the CDR3 is TGTGCCAGCAGCCAAGGCCCAGGGACAGGGTTTGGCTACACCTTC. Translation: CASSQGPGTGFGYTF.

The rearrangement uses TRBV7-2 and TRBJ2-3; 9 bases are shared with TRBD2. Germline V gives CDR1 SGHTA, CDR2 FQGNSA. The CDR3 contains 15 residues. Trimming removed 0 bases from V and 6 bases from J; junction bases left unmatched: 4. As DNA, the CDR3 is TGTGCCAGCAGCTTAGCTAGCGGGAGAGTGGATACGCAGTATTTT. As protein: CASSLASGRVDTQYF.

J is TRBJ2-2 and V is TRBV7-2, with 7 bases aligning to TRBD1. The V gene end was trimmed by 4 bases and the J gene end by 4 bases; junction bases not matched to a gene: 6. CDR3 length: 15 amino acids. Germline V gene sequence: CDR1 SGHTA, CDR2 FQGNSA. The chain's CDR3 is CASSYRDSGTGELFF. The CDR3 bases are TGTGCCAGCAGCTACCGGGACAGCGGCACCGGGGAGCTGTTTTTT.

The chain uses TRBV18 and TRBJ2-1; TRBD2 aligns across 10 bases. From germline, CDR1 is KGHSH and CDR2 LQKENI. The CDR3 is 17 residues long. V was clipped by 6 bases and J by 0 bases; unmatched bases: 8. The CDR3: CASSLAGGPSSYNEQFF. Written as DNA, the CDR3 is TGTGCCAGCTCGTTAGCGGGAGGACCGAGCTCCTACAATGAGCAGTTCTTC.

The rearrangement joins TRBV5-1 to TRBJ2-7, with 7 bases identical to TRBD1. Germline loops: CDR1 SGHRS, CDR2 YFSETQ. J was trimmed by 9 bases and V by 3 bases; bases with no gene match: 9. This CDR3 has 13 amino acids. CDR3 region: CASSSDRAAGQYF. CDR3 in DNA: TGCGCCAGCAGCTCTGACAGGGCCGCGGGGCAGTACTTC.

CDR3 DNA sequence: TGTGCCAGCAGTTACTCGGACAGGGCCTACGAGCAGTACTTC. Translation gives CASSYSDRAYEQYF. The chain recombines TRBV6-5 with TRBJ2-7; 8 positions agree with TRBD1. V was pared by 0 bases and J by 2 bases, with 0 bases of the junction left unmatched. The CDR3 spans 14 residues. Germline V gene sequence: CDR1 MNHEY, CDR2 SVGAGI.

V gene TRBV29-1 combines with J gene TRBJ2-7; D is unresolved. Trimming shortened V by 5 bases and J by 2 bases, and 10 bases separated the two germline ends. The CDR3 sequence is 12 residues long. CDR1 and CDR2 from the germline V gene are SQVTM and ANQGSEA. Here the CDR3 reads CSVSGQTYEQYF. The CDR3 coding sequence is TGCAGCGTTAGTGGGCAGACCTACGAGCAGTACTTC.

The chain links TRBV7-2 to TRBJ2-1; TRBD1 might be the D (6 bases). CDR3 length equals 13 residues. Germline V CDR1 and CDR2: SGHTA, FQGNSA. The V end lost 4 bases, the J end lost 5 bases, and 9 bases lay between the germline ends. The CDR3 region has the DNA TGTGCCAGCAGCTCATGGACAGACAATGAGCAGTTCTTC. Residues: CASSSWTDNEQFF.

The chain couples TRBV29-1 to TRBJ1-5; D is ambiguous. This CDR3 is 13 amino acids long. Trimming took 5 bases from V and 0 from J, leaving 8 bases between them. From germline, CDR1 is SQVTM and CDR2 ANQGSEA. The CDR3 DNA follows: TGCAGCGTTCGCACGGATAGCAATCAGCCCCAGCATTTT. Its protein product is CSVRTDSNQPQHF.

The chain employs TRBV19 and TRBJ1-5, with D possibly matching TRBD1 (6 bases). Trimming took 5 bases from V and 1 from J, leaving 12 bases between them. This CDR3 has 15 amino acids. Germline CDR1 LNHDA, CDR2 SQIVND (reference sequence). The CDR3 coding sequence is TGTGCCAGTAGTCCGTACAGGGAGAGCAATCAGCCCCAGCATTTT. Protein sequence: CASSPYRESNQPQHF. Filled out from reference TRBV19 and TRBJ1-5, the complete variable domain reads DGGITQSPKYLFRKEGQNVTLSCEQNLNHDAMYWYRQDPGQGLRLIYYSQIVNDFQKGDIAEGYSVSREKKESFPLTVTSAQKNPTAFYLCASSPYRESNQPQHFGDGTRLSIL.

Written as DNA, the CDR3 is TGTGCCAGTGGCTTCGGGGAGCTGTTTTTT. It is translated as CASGFGELFF. The V and J genes are TRBV19 and TRBJ2-2; D is unclear. The germline V gene encodes CDR1 LNHDA and CDR2 SQIVND (reference sequence). With 8 bases removed from V and 7 bases from J, the gap between germline ends came to 5 bases. The CDR3 runs 10 residues.

CDR3 coding DNA: TGCGCCAGCAGCCCGGGACAGGCGTTTAGAAACGATGGCTACACCTTC. Amino acid sequence: CASSPGQAFRNDGYTF. The rearrangement links TRBV4-1 to TRBJ1-2, with 8 bases fitting TRBD1. The junction had 13 bases not matched to a gene; V was cut back by 4 bases and J by 6 bases. Germline CDR1 and CDR2: MGHRA and YSYEKL. The CDR3 sequence is 16 residues long.

In this sample, this clone turned up once. The V call is TRBV5-4, the J call TRBJ1-1, with 9 bases identical to TRBD1. V shed 4 bases, J shed 0 bases, and the junction held 4 bases outside the gene matches. Germline CDR1 SGHNT, CDR2 YYREEE (reference sequence). The CDR3 is 15 amino acids. The CDR3 sequence is CASSPRQGVNTEAFF. In DNA, the CDR3 is TGTGCCAGCAGCCCCCGACAGGGGGTGAACACTGAAGCTTTCTTT.

The V call is TRBV28, the J call TRBJ1-4; 8 bases are a match to TRBD1. Losses at the gene ends were 6 bases for V and 8 bases for J; bases not matched to a gene: 11. The CDR3 is made up of 15 amino acids. CDR1 and CDR2 from the germline V gene are MDHEN and SYDVKM. The CDR3 nucleotides are TGTGCCAGCAGCTCGGACAGGGCAAGTAACGAAAAACTGTTTTTT. Encoded protein: CASSSDRASNEKLFF.

The chain joins TRBV9 to TRBJ2-7; TRBD2 matches 7 bases. Germline V lookup: CDR1 SGDLS, CDR2 YYNGEE. The V gene end was trimmed by 3 bases and the J gene end by 0 bases; junction bases not matched to a gene: 6. The CDR3 totals 15 residues. The CDR3 reads CASSAGGPSSYEQYF. The CDR3 coding sequence is TGTGCCAGCAGCGCGGGAGGCCCCAGCTCCTACGAGCAGTACTTC. Looking up the rest from reference TRBV9 and TRBJ2-7 gives the full variable domain: DSGVTQTPKHLITATGQRVTLRCSPRSGDLSVYWYQQSLDQGLQFLIQYYNGEERAKGNILERFSAQQFPDLHSELNLSSLELGDSALYFCASSAGGPSSYEQYFGPGTRLTVT.

V gene TRBV18 combines with J gene TRBJ1-2; D unresolved. This CDR3 is built from 13 residues. V was shortened by 5 bases and J by 3 bases, with 10 bases between the two germline ends. The germline V gene has CDR1 KGHSH and CDR2 LQKENI. The CDR3: CASSIDMYYGYTF. CDR3 DNA sequence: TGTGCCAGCTCAATAGACATGTACTATGGCTACACCTTC.

Points on this clone: The same CDR3 can be traced to other DNA sequences in this sample. This chain connects TRBV5-1 to TRBJ2-7, with 8 bases lining up with TRBD1. There are 13 residues in the CDR3. V lost 4 bases, J lost 6 bases, and 6 bases stayed unmatched. The germline V gene has CDR1 SGHRS and CDR2 YFSETQ. The CDR3 DNA follows: TGCGCCAGCAGCCTAGGACAGGGTGGCGAGCAGTACTTC. Its translation: CASSLGQGGEQYF. The full variable domain, in which reference TRBV5-1 and TRBJ2-7 provide the parts outside the CDR3, is KAGVTQTPRYLIKTRGQQVTLSCSPISGHRSVSWYQQTPGQGLQFLFEYFSETQRNKGNFPGRFSGRQFSNSRSEMNVSTLELGDSALYLCASSLGQGGEQYFGPGTRLTVT.

The table lists this clone with a count of one. The chain links TRBV6-1 to TRBJ1-5; 7 positions agree with TRBD1. CDR1 MNHNS and CDR2 SASEGT come from the germline V gene. V lost 2 bases, J lost 2 bases, and 3 bases stayed unmatched. The CDR3 covers 15 residues. The CDR3 loop is CASSEFGTGNQPQHF. In nucleotides, the CDR3 is TGTGCCAGCAGTGAATTTGGGACAGGCAATCAGCCCCAGCATTTT.

The chain links TRBV25-1 to TRBJ1-5; the D is unclear. The CDR3 covers 15 residues. V gave up 8 bases and J gave up 7 bases, with 21 bases separating them. Germline V gives CDR1 MGHDK, CDR2 SYGVNS. The CDR3 coding sequence is TGTGCCAGCGGAACGTCGGGAGGACGGACGCAGCCCCAGCATTTT. Its translation: CASGTSGGRTQPQHF. The full variable domain, rest sourced from reference TRBV25-1 and TRBJ1-5, is EADIYQTPRYLVIGTGKKITLECSQTMGHDKMYWYQQDPGMELHLIHYSYGVNSTEKGDLSSESTVSRIRTEHFPLTLESARPSHTSQYLCASGTSGGRTQPQHFGDGTRLSIL.

This rearrangement joins TRBV30 to TRBJ2-1; 13 bases match TRBD2. Germline V gene data show CDR1 as GTSNPN and CDR2 as SVGIG (reference sequence). V trimming: 5 bases; J trimming: 9 bases; junction bases outside the gene matches: 10. The CDR3 runs 15 residues. The CDR3 loop is CAWGSLGLAGVEQFF. CDR3 coding DNA: TGTGCCTGGGGAAGTCTTGGACTAGCGGGGGTTGAGCAGTTCTTC.

The CDR3 nucleotides are TGTGCCAGCACTCAAACAGGTGACAATCAGCCCCAGCATTTT. Translation: CASTQTGDNQPQHF. The chain carries TRBV6-6 and TRBJ1-5, with D tentatively TRBD1 (5 bases). This CDR3 comprises 14 residues. V lost 7 bases, J lost 3 bases, and 13 bases lay in between. CDR1 is MNHNY, CDR2 SVGAGI, per germline (reference sequence).

J is TRBJ2-1 and V is TRBV4-1, with TRBD2 identical over 7 bases. Germline CDR1 and CDR2: MGHRA and YSYEKL. The CDR3 spans 15 residues. J was trimmed by 4 bases and V by 0 bases; bases with no gene match: 3. The CDR3 DNA reads TGCGCCAGCAGCCAAGATGGGCGGGGGTACAATGAGCAGTTCTTC. Residues: CASSQDGRGYNEQFF.

The chain links TRBV27 to TRBJ1-2; 9 nucleotides line up with TRBD1. With 5 bases clipped from V and 4 bases from J, the junction kept 5 bases outside the gene matches. The germline V gene encodes CDR1 MNHEY and CDR2 SMNVEV (reference sequence). There are 14 residues in the CDR3. CDR3 bases: TGTGCCAGCAGTCCCGGGACAGGGTTCTATGGCTACACCTTC. Translating gives CASSPGTGFYGYTF.

V and J are TRBV7-6 and TRBJ1-3; D is ambiguous. CDR3 size: 15 residues. V lost 4 bases to trimming and J lost 0 bases, with 10 bases between them. Germline CDR1 reads SGHVS; CDR2 reads FNYEAQ. This CDR3 reads CASSSQANSGNTIYF. The DNA of the CDR3 is TGTGCCAGCAGCTCGCAGGCTAACTCTGGAAACACCATATATTTT.